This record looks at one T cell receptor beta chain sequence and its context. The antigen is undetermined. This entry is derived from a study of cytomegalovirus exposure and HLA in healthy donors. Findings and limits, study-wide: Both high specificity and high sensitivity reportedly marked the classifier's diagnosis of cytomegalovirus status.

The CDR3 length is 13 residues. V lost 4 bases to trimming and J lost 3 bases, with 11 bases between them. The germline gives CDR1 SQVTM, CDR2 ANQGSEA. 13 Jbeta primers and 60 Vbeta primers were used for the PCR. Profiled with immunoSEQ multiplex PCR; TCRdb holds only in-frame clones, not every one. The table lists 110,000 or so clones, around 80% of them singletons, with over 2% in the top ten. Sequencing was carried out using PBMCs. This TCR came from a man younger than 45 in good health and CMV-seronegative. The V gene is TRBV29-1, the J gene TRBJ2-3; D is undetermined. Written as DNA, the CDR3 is TGCAGCGTTGTCGGTGGTTTTACAGATACGCAGTATTTT. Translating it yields CSVVGGFTDTQYF.